This entry lists 20 T cell receptor beta chains sequenced from one sample in a study of blood T cell repertoires in COVID-19 (TCRdb year 2020). Library preparation employed the immunoSEQ multiplex PCR assay. The immuneACCESS repertoire file appears here via TCRdb, limited to in-frame rearrangements. These files lack a portion of the clones; in checked studies, under half of the deficit traces to unresolved V genes, and the cause of the others is not known. The sample table contains 250,000 to 350,000 clones; only one count was recorded for approximately 85% of them. Of the sample, about 4.1% falls within the top ten clones. Specimen: PBMCs or T cells enriched from blood (not recorded which). These TCRs come from a woman aged 25 to 45 who had recovered from COVID-19.

The V call is TRBV18, the J call TRBJ1-2; TRBD1 might be the D (5 bases). Between the trimmed V and J ends, which lost 1 base and 2 bases, there was a span of 5 bases. The CDR3 extends over 13 amino acids. Germline-derived CDR1 and CDR2 are KGHSH and LQKENI. For the CDR3, the DNA is TGTGCCAGCTCACCACAGGGGAACTATGGCTACACCTTC. This gives the protein CASSPQGNYGYTF. The entire variable domain, with the rest obtained from reference TRBV18 and TRBJ1-2, is as follows: NAGVMQNPRHLVRRRGQEARLRCSPMKGHSHVYWYRQLPEEGLKFMVYLQKENIIDESGMPKERFSAEFPKEGPSILRIQQVVRGDSAAYFCASSPQGNYGYTFGSGTRLTVV.

A few counts support this clone. The chain uses TRBV28 and TRBJ1-1; D is possibly TRBD1 (5 bases). This CDR3 is 13 amino acids long. Germline V CDR1 and CDR2: MDHEN, SYDVKM. Deletions cut 3 bases from V and 7 bases from J, with 12 bases between. The CDR3, as DNA: TGTGCCAGCAGTTTCATTCCGGGGGGTGAAGCTTTCTTT. This encodes CASSFIPGGEAFF.

The chain carries TRBV12-3 or TRBV12-4 and TRBJ1-4, with 9 nucleotides matching TRBD1. With 6 bases clipped from V and 14 bases from J, the junction kept 10 bases outside the gene matches. CDR3 length equals 13 residues. The CDR3 spells CASSRGQGLGLFF. The CDR3 coding sequence is TGTGCCAGCAGCCGTGGACAGGGGCTAGGCCTGTTTTTT.

The genes are TRBV4-1 and TRBJ2-3, with 9 bases lining up with TRBD2. Germline V gene lookup returns CDR1 MGHRA and CDR2 YSYEKL. The V gene end was trimmed by 1 base and the J gene end by 1 base; junction bases not matched to a gene: 9. The CDR3 extends over 18 amino acids. The CDR3, as DNA: TGCGCCAGCAGCCAAGTGGGGATAGGCGGGAGGGGCACAGATACGCAGTATTTT. This gives the protein CASSQVGIGGRGTDTQYF.

The genes are TRBV11-2 and TRBJ2-5, with 9 nucleotides matching TRBD1. Per germline, CDR1 SGHAT and CDR2 FQNNGV. The V segment lost 1 base and the J segment 1 base; nucleotides outside the gene matches: 7. CDR3 size: 17 residues. CDR3 bases: TGTGCCAGCAGCTTAGGGAAGGGACAGGGATCCCAAGAGACCCAGTACTTC. It encodes CASSLGKGQGSQETQYF.

This chain connects TRBV2 to TRBJ2-1; TRBD2 aligns across 12 bases. Germline assignment: CDR1 SNHLY and CDR2 FYNNEI. Losses at the gene ends were 5 bases for V and 5 bases for J; bases not matched to a gene: 4. The CDR3 totals 15 residues. The CDR3 here is CASSSGLAGNNEQFF. The CDR3 region has the DNA TGTGCCAGCAGTTCCGGACTAGCGGGAAACAATGAGCAGTTCTTC.

This clone was seen a single time. In nucleotides, the CDR3 is TGTGCCAGCAGTTGGGGGCAGGGGGCTCAGCCCCAGCATTTT. Protein product: CASSWGQGAQPQHF. The V and J genes are TRBV5-6 and TRBJ1-5, with TRBD1 matching 8 bases. The CDR3 sequence is 14 residues long. Germline V gene data show CDR1 as SGHDT and CDR2 as YYEEEE. The junction had 7 bases not matched to a gene; V was cut back by 5 bases and J by 6 bases. The full variable domain, with the rest looked up from reference TRBV5-6 and TRBJ1-5, is DAGVTQSPTHLIKTRGQQVTLRCSPKSGHDTVSWYQQALGQGPQFIFQYYEEEERQRGNFPDRFSGHQFPNYSSELNVNALLLGDSALYLCASSWGQGAQPQHFGDGTRLSIL.

The gene calls are TRBV7-6 and TRBJ2-5, with a tentative D call TRBD1 (6 bases). V lost 5 bases to trimming and J lost 2 bases, with 15 bases between them. CDR3 length: 15 residues. CDR1 and CDR2 (germline): SGHVS, FNYEAQ. CDR3 loop: CASSQPGHWQETQYF. CDR3 in DNA: TGTGCCAGCAGCCAGCCGGGACACTGGCAAGAGACCCAGTACTTC.

As regards this clone: An end of the junction does not agree with germline; a read error may underlie this. The chain uses TRBV20-1 and TRBJ2-3; TRBD2 aligns across 7 bases. This CDR3 comprises 9 residues. The germline V gene has CDR1 DFQATT and CDR2 SNEGSKA (reference sequence). CDR3 in amino acids: CSAPTSSDF. The CDR3 DNA is TGCAGTGCCCCGACTAGCTCCGATTTT.

The chain links TRBV10-3 to TRBJ1-2; TRBD1 matches at 7 bases. The germline V gene has CDR1 ENHRY and CDR2 SYGVKD. The CDR3 length is 14 residues. Trimming at V came to 6 bases and at J to 6 bases, leaving 10 bases not matched to a gene. The CDR3: CAIRRTGGTDGYTF. DNA for the CDR3: TGTGCCATCAGAAGGACAGGTGGGACGGATGGCTACACCTTC.

The chain has TRBV7-8 and TRBJ1-6; D remains unclear. Trimming shortened V by 5 bases and J by 0 bases, and 11 bases separated the two germline ends. The CDR3 has 16 residues. The germline CDR1 and CDR2 sequences are SGHVS and FQNEAQ. CDR3: CASSPDRSSYNSPLHF. CDR3 DNA sequence: TGTGCCAGCAGCCCCGACCGGAGCTCCTATAATTCACCCCTCCACTTT.

The chain joins TRBV7-9 to TRBJ2-7; D is uncertain. Trimming removed 9 bases at V and 1 base at J, with 16 bases between. Looked up from germline, CDR1 is SEHNR and CDR2 is FQNEAQ (reference sequence). The CDR3 has 14 amino acids. CDR3 amino acids: CASWIQVRSYEQYF. Written as DNA, the CDR3 is TGTGCCAGTTGGATTCAGGTCCGTTCCTACGAGCAGTACTTC.

V and J are TRBV3-1 (or the pseudogene TRBV3-2) and TRBJ2-3; 12 bases are a match to TRBD2. The germline V gene encodes CDR1 LGHDT and CDR2 YNNKEL (reference sequence). This CDR3 is built from 15 residues. J lost 5 bases, V lost 6 bases, and 6 bases had no gene match. The CDR3 protein is CASRASGGAVDTQYF. DNA for the CDR3: TGTGCCAGCAGAGCTAGCGGGGGGGCCGTAGATACGCAGTATTTT.

The chain couples TRBV5-8 to TRBJ1-1, with 8 positions matching TRBD1. Germline V gene data show CDR1 as SGHTS and CDR2 as YDEGEE. V gave up 0 bases and J gave up 2 bases; unmatched junction bases: 3. This CDR3 has 15 residues. CDR3 DNA sequence: TGTGCCAGCAGCTTGGGTGGACAGGGAAACACTGAAGCTTTCTTT. Protein sequence: CASSLGGQGNTEAFF.

The chain combines TRBV14 with TRBJ2-1; tentative D call: TRBD2 (5 bases). The CDR3 covers 14 residues. V lost 8 bases and J lost 4, with 15 bases in between. Germline-derived CDR1 and CDR2 are SGHDN and FVKESK. The CDR3, as DNA: TGTGCCAGCCTAGCCACTAAGCGGTACAATGAGCAGTTCTTC. It yields the protein CASLATKRYNEQFF.

The genes are TRBV6-5 and TRBJ1-5; D gene unclear. This CDR3 spans 15 amino acids. Trimming left V 6 bases short and J 0 bases short, with 12 bases between. Looked up from germline, CDR1 is MNHEY and CDR2 is SVGAGI. The CDR3 here is CASSPFSVSNQPQHF. In nucleotides, the CDR3 is TGTGCCAGCAGCCCATTCAGCGTTAGCAATCAGCCCCAGCATTTT.

This chain connects TRBV18 to TRBJ2-5, with a weak D call TRBD2 (6 bases). The CDR3 has 14 amino acids. The V end lost 3 bases, the J end lost 2 bases, and 10 bases lay between the germline ends. CDR1 KGHSH and CDR2 LQKENI come from the germline V gene. This CDR3 is CASSPSGHQETQYF. The CDR3 nucleotides are TGTGCCAGCTCACCTAGCGGTCATCAAGAGACCCAGTACTTC.

The rearrangement links TRBV19 to TRBJ2-2, with a possible D match to TRBD1 (5 bases). This CDR3 contains 13 residues. V was pared by 6 bases and J by 0 bases, with 5 bases between. Germline lookup yields CDR1 LNHDA and CDR2 SQIVND (reference sequence). DNA of the CDR3: TGTGCCAGTAGCAGGGCGAACACCGGGGAGCTGTTTTTT. It is translated as CASSRANTGELFF. Full variable domain (outside the CDR3, taken from reference TRBV19 and TRBJ2-2): DGGITQSPKYLFRKEGQNVTLSCEQNLNHDAMYWYRQDPGQGLRLIYYSQIVNDFQKGDIAEGYSVSREKKESFPLTVTSAQKNPTAFYLCASSRANTGELFFGEGSRLTVL.

The chain carries TRBV11-2 and TRBJ1-5; D ambiguous. Germline V gene sequence: CDR1 SGHAT, CDR2 FQNNGV. The CDR3 spans 13 residues. V gave up 5 bases and J gave up 2 bases, with 7 bases separating them. The CDR3 here is CASSPNGNQPQHF. DNA of the CDR3: TGTGCCAGCAGCCCCAATGGCAATCAGCCCCAGCATTTT.

V and J are TRBV9 and TRBJ1-5, with 10 bases lining up with TRBD1. The CDR3 runs to 15 residues. Germline V gene lookup returns CDR1 SGDLS and CDR2 YYNGEE. V dropped 3 bases and J dropped 1; count of bases not matched to a gene: 1. CDR3 residues: CASSADRGSNQPQHF. In DNA, the CDR3 is TGTGCCAGCAGCGCGGACAGGGGGAGCAATCAGCCCCAGCATTTT.